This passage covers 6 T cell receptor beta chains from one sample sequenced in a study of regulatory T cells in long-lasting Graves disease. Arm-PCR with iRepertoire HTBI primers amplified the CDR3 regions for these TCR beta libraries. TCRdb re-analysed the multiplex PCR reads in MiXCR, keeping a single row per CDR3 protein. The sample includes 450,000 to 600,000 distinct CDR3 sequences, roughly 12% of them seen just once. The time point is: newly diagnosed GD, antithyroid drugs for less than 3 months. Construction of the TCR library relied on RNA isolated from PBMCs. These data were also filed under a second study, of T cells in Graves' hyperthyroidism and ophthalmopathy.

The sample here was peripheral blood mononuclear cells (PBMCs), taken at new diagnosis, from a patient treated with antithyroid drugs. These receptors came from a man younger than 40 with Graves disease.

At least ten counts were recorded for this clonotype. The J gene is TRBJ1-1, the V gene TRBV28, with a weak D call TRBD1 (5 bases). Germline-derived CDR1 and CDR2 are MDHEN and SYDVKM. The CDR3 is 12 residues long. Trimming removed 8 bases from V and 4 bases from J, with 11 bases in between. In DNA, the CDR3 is TGTGCCAGCCGGTCGGGGGTCACTGAAGCTTTCTTT. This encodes CASRSGVTEAFF.

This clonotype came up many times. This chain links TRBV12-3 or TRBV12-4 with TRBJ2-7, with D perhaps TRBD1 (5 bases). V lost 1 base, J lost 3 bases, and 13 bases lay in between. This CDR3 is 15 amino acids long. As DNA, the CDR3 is TGTGCCAGCAGTTTAGGGCTAGGGGCTAACTACGAGCAGTACTTC. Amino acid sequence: CASSLGLGANYEQYF.

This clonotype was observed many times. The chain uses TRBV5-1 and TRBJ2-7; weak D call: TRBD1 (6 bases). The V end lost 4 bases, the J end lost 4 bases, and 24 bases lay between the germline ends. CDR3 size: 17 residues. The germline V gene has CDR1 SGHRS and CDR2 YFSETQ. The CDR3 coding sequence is TGCGCCAGCAGCCTGGAGGACAGTTGGGCTACCGGGTACGAGCAGTACTTC. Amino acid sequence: CASSLEDSWATGYEQYF.

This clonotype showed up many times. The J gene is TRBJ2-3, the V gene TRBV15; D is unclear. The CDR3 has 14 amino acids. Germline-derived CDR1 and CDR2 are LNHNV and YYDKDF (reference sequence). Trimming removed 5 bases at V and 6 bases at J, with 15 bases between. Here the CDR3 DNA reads TGTGCCACCAGCGACCGGGCCCGGTCCGATACGCAGTATTTT. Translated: CATSDRARSDTQYF. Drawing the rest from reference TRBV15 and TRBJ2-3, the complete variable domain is DAMVIQNPRYQVTQFGKPVTLSCSQTLNHNVMYWYQQKSSQAPKLLFHYYDKDFNNEADTPDNFQSRRPNTSFCFLDIRSPGLGDTAMYLCATSDRARSDTQYFGPGTRLTVL.

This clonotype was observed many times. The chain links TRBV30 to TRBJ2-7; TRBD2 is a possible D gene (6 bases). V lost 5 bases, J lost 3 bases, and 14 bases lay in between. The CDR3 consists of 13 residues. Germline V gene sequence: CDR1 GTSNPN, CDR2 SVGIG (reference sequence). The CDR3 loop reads CAWAEGLFYEQYF. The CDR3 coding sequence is TGTGCCTGGGCCGAGGGACTGTTCTACGAGCAGTACTTC.

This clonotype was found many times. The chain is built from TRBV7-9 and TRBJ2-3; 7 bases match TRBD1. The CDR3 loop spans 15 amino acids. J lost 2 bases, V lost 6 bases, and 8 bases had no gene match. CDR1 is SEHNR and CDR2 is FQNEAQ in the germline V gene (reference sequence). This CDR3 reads CASSRSGQITDTQYF. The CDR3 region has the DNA TGTGCCAGCAGTCGTTCGGGACAGATCACAGATACGCAGTATTTT.